The rows below give T cell receptor beta chains drawn from one sample of a study of metastatic and nonmetastatic thyroid tumors. TCRdb called clones again from the PCR reads with MiXCR. The sample yields about 70,000 clones, roughly a sixth seen once. The source material was blood. Receptor source: a female donor with papillary thyroid cancer or a benign thyroid nodule (not recorded which). Some clones in this sample may be carry-over from other donors' samples. Each CDR3 is given with its conserved first and last residue. The D gene is left open where the match is weak. Some rows have no size entry. The others give once, few or many, or a class for an expanded clone.

V gene,J gene,D gene,CDR3 length,clone size,CDR3 protein,CDR3 DNA
TRBV6-1,TRBJ1-1,NA,15,few,CASSEVVAMNTEAFF,TGTGCCAGCAGTGAAGTCGTAGCTATGAACACTGAAGCTTTCTTT
TRBV6-1,TRBJ2-7,NA,12,NA,CASSGGYYEQYF,TGTGCCAGCAGTGGGGGATACTACGAGCAGTACTTC
TRBV6-1,TRBJ1-6,NA,14,many,CASSSRTDNSPLHF,TGTGCCAGCAGTTCCCGGACAGATAATTCACCCCTCCACTTT
TRBV20-1,TRBJ2-7,TRBD1,15,NA,CSAYIEGTVPYEQYF,TGCAGTGCTTATATCGAGGGGACAGTACCCTACGAGCAGTACTTC
TRBV28,TRBJ2-7,TRBD2,14,many,CASSPASGPYEQYF,TGTGCCAGCAGTCCAGCTAGCGGCCCCTACGAGCAGTACTTC
TRBV28,TRBJ1-6,TRBD1,14,few,CASSIQGELSPLHF,TGTGCCAGCAGTATCCAGGGGGAACTCTCACCCCTCCACTTT
TRBV30,TRBJ1-5,TRBD1,15,NA,CAWSQTGIGNQPQHF,TGTGCCTGGAGTCAGACAGGGATTGGAAATCAGCCCCAGCATTTT
TRBV7-9,TRBJ1-2,TRBD1,15,many,CASSLEAGGRYGYTF,TGTGCCAGCAGCTTAGAGGCAGGGGGCCGCTATGGCTACACCTTC
TRBV3-1,TRBJ1-2,NA,15,many,CASSQDSVTLRGYTF,TGTGCCAGCAGCCAAGATTCGGTGACCCTGAGAGGCTACACCTTC
TRBV20-1,TRBJ2-1,TRBD2,18,NA,CSARVVRLGLADDNEQFF,TGCAGTGCTAGAGTTGTCCGATTGGGACTAGCGGACGACAATGAGCAGTTCTTC
TRBV4-1,TRBJ2-2,TRBD1,16,many,CASSHGLQGAIGELFF,TGCGCCAGCAGCCACGGCTTACAGGGGGCGATCGGGGAGCTGTTTTTT
TRBV6-1,TRBJ2-7,NA,14,few,CASSVSGSPYEQYF,TGTGCCAGCAGCGTTAGCGGAAGCCCCTACGAGCAGTACTTC
TRBV19,TRBJ1-1,NA,13,many,CASSISGRLEAFF,TGTGCCAGTAGTATCTCCGGCAGACTTGAAGCTTTCTTT
TRBV30,TRBJ2-7,TRBD2,13,NA,CAWSVAGGSEQYF,TGTGCCTGGAGTGTAGCGGGAGGATCCGAGCAGTACTTC
TRBV12-3/TRBV12-4,TRBJ1-2,NA,14,many,CASRMGRNNYGYTF,TGTGCCAGCAGAATGGGACGAAACAACTATGGCTACACCTTC
TRBV7-2,TRBJ2-5,TRBD1,13,many,CASSLDRGQTQYF,TGTGCCAGCAGCTTAGACAGGGGCCAGACCCAGTACTTC
TRBV28,TRBJ1-3,NA,16,many,CASSLLLGKTRNTIYF,TGTGCCAGCAGCCTACTTTTGGGAAAAACGCGAAACACCATATATTTT
TRBV5-1,TRBJ2-2,NA,17,many,CASSLSENPTNTGELFF,TGCGCCAGCAGCTTGTCGGAGAACCCAACAAACACCGGGGAGCTGTTTTTT
TRBV6-7,TRBJ1-1,NA,13,many,CASSPPRDGEAFF,TGTGCCAGCAGTCCCCCACGGGACGGAGAAGCTTTCTTT
TRBV5-1,TRBJ2-3,NA,15,NA,CASSLRGSFAYTQYF,TGCGCCAGCAGCTTACGCGGTAGCTTTGCATATACGCAGTATTTT
TRBV20-1,TRBJ2-1,TRBD2,16,NA,CSARETSGALYNEQFF,TGCAGTGCTAGAGAGACTAGCGGGGCCCTCTACAATGAGCAGTTCTTC
TRBV3-1,TRBJ2-1,TRBD2,16,many,CASSQIASGSGNEQFF,TGTGCCAGCAGCCAAATCGCTAGCGGATCTGGTAATGAGCAGTTCTTC
TRBV7-9,TRBJ1-2,TRBD1,15,many,CASSLAAGGDFGYTF,TGTGCCAGCAGCTTAGCAGCAGGGGGTGATTTTGGCTACACCTTC
TRBV28,TRBJ1-6,TRBD1,15,NA,CASSASGQLNSPLHF,TGTGCCAGCAGTGCCTCGGGACAGTTGAATTCACCCCTCCACTTT
TRBV20-1,TRBJ2-1,TRBD2,16,NA,CSARDVTSGRAQEQFF,TGCAGTGCTAGAGATGTTACTAGCGGGAGGGCCCAGGAGCAGTTCTTC
TRBV29-1,TRBJ1-1,NA,11,many,CSVEGTAEAFF,TGCAGCGTTGAAGGCACAGCTGAAGCTTTCTTT
TRBV28,TRBJ1-2,NA,14,few,CASTLDRTVYGCTF,TGTGCCAGCACCCTAGACAGGACAGTCTATGGCTGCACCTTC
TRBV11-3,TRBJ2-2,TRBD1,16,many,CASSLVPGQYTGELFF,TGTGCCAGCAGCTTAGTTCCGGGACAGTACACCGGGGAGCTGTTTTTT
TRBV11-2,TRBJ2-5,NA,11,many,CASRGGETQYF,TGTGCCAGCAGAGGTGGAGAGACCCAGTACTTC
TRBV11-2,TRBJ1-2,NA,16,once,CAISLESEGAIYGYTF,TGTGCCATCAGCTTAGAGTCTGAGGGTGCGATCTATGGCTACACCTTC
TRBV11-2,TRBJ2-7,TRBD1,16,NA,CASSSNRDRGPYEQYF,TGTGCCAGCAGCTCGAACCGGGACAGGGGACCATACGAGCAGTATTTC
TRBV19,TRBJ2-1,NA,14,many,CASRPGASYNEQFF,TGTGCCAGTCGTCCGGGGGCCTCCTACAATGAGCAGTTCTTC
TRBV12-3/TRBV12-4,TRBJ2-5,NA,15,few,CASSSRREIQETQYF,TGTGCCAGCAGTTCCCGACGGGAGATTCAGGAGACCCAGTACTTC
TRBV6-5,TRBJ1-1,NA,13,many,CASSYGRSTEAFF,TGTGCCAGCAGTTACGGACGGAGCACTGAAGCTTTCTTT
TRBV6-1,TRBJ2-2,TRBD2,16,few,CASSELGGSGTGELFF,TGTGCCAGCAGTGAATTGGGCGGGAGCGGAACCGGGGAGCTGTTTTTT
TRBV12-3/TRBV12-4,TRBJ2-1,NA,11,many,CASGSYNEQFF,TGTGCCAGCGGTTCCTACAATGAGCAGTTCTTC
TRBV20-1,TRBJ2-2,NA,14,NA,CSAPWGVATGELFF,TGCAGTGCCCCCTGGGGGGTGGCTACCGGGGAGCTGTTTTTT
TRBV27,TRBJ2-7,NA,14,many,CASSLEGLSYEQYF,TGTGCCAGCTCACTCGAGGGGCTCTCCTACGAGCAGTACTTC
TRBV5-1,TRBJ2-1,TRBD2,14,many,CASSLGTSANEQFF,TGCGCCAGCAGCTTGGGTACTAGCGCTAATGAGCAGTTCTTC
TRBV30,TRBJ1-6,NA,13,many,CAWSVKGRAPLHF,TGTGCCTGGAGTGTTAAGGGCCGGGCACCCCTCCACTTT
TRBV7-3,TRBJ2-6,NA,17,many,CASSLIEGYSGANVLTF,TGTGCCAGCAGCTTAATCGAAGGATACTCTGGGGCCAACGTCCTGACTTTC
TRBV7-8,TRBJ1-1,TRBD1,12,many,CASSPGGTEAFF,TGTGCCAGCAGCCCAGGGGGGACTGAAGCTTTCTTT
TRBV19,TRBJ1-2,NA,14,many,CASSMRQGFYGYTF,TGTGCCAGTAGTATGAGGCAGGGGTTCTATGGCTACACCTTC
TRBV12-3/TRBV12-4,TRBJ2-7,NA,14,NA,CASSLAVSGYEQYF,TGTGCCAGCAGTTTGGCTGTTAGCGGCTACGAGCAGTACTTC
TRBV5-6,TRBJ1-4,TRBD1,20,many,CASRPLSGVRGIATNEKLFF,TGTGCCAGCAGGCCCCTCTCCGGGGTCAGGGGGATTGCAACTAATGAAAAACTGTTTTTT
TRBV27,TRBJ2-1,NA,14,many,CASSSHRDLNEQFF,TGTGCCAGCAGTTCCCACCGGGACCTCAATGAGCAGTTCTTC
TRBV5-1,TRBJ2-3,NA,16,many,CASSLAAQGIADTQYF,TGCGCCAGCAGCTTGGCGGCGCAGGGGATTGCAGATACGCAGTATTTT
TRBV30,TRBJ2-7,NA,16,medium-sized,CAWSVRAAKSSYEQYF,TGTGCCTGGAGTGTACGGGCGGCAAAGAGCTCCTACGAGCAGTACTTC
TRBV9,TRBJ1-2,TRBD1,15,NA,CASSVTGQPYYGYTF,TGTGCCAGCAGCGTAACGGGACAGCCTTACTATGGCTACACCTTC
TRBV10-3,TRBJ1-3,NA,15,few,CAIRQVKGSGNTIYF,TGTGCCATCAGACAGGTCAAAGGCTCTGGAAACACCATATATTTT
TRBV5-1,TRBJ2-7,NA,14,many,CASSLVVATYEQYF,TGCGCCAGCAGCTTGGTGGTAGCCACCTACGAGCAGTACTTC
TRBV28,TRBJ2-7,NA,13,many,CASGTQPSYEQYF,TGTGCCAGCGGGACACAACCTTCCTACGAGCAGTACTTC
TRBV7-9,TRBJ1-3,NA,15,few,CASSLGGPIGNTIYF,TGTGCCAGCAGCCTAGGTGGCCCCATAGGGAACACCATATATTTT
TRBV27,TRBJ2-7,NA,14,NA,CASTPRRDSYEQYF,TGTGCCAGCACTCCCCGGCGGGACTCCTACGAGCAGTACTTC
TRBV2,TRBJ2-3,NA,15,many,CASSVKAGRTDTQYF,TGTGCCAGCAGTGTTAAGGCAGGGCGCACAGATACGCAGTATTTT
TRBV9,TRBJ1-1,NA,16,many,CASSAAGDSMNTEAFF,TGTGCCAGCAGCGCCGCAGGGGACTCCATGAACACTGAAGCTTTCTTT
TRBV6-1,TRBJ1-1,NA,14,few,CASSESGTPWEAFF,TGTGCCAGCAGTGAATCGGGGACCCCCTGGGAAGCTTTCTTT
TRBV6-1,TRBJ2-1,NA,12,many,CASSQGNNEQFF,TGTGCCAGCAGCCAAGGCAACAATGAGCAGTTCTTC